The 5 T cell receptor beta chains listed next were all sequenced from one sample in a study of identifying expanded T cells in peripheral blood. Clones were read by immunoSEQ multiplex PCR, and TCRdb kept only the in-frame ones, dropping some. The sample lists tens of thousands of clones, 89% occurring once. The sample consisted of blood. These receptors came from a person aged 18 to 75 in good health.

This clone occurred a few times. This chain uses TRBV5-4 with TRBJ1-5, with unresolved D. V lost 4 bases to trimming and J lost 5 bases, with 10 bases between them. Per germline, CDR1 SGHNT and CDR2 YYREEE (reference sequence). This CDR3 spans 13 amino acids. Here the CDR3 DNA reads TGTGCCAGCAGCGGACGTCCTGATCAGCCCCAGCATTTT. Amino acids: CASSGRPDQPQHF.

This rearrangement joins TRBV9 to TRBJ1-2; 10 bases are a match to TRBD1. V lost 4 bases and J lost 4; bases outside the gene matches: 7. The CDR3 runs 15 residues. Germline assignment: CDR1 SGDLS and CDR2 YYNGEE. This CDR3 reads CASSLRQGAGYGYTF. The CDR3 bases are TGTGCCAGCAGCTTACGACAGGGGGCGGGCTATGGCTACACCTTC.

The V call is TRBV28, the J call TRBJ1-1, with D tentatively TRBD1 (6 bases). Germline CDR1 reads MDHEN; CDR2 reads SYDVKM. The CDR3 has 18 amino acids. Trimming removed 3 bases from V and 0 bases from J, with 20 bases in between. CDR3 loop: CASSFVTGQFRMNTEAFF. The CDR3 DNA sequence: TGTGCCAGCAGTTTCGTAACAGGGCAGTTCAGGATGAACACTGAAGCTTTCTTT.

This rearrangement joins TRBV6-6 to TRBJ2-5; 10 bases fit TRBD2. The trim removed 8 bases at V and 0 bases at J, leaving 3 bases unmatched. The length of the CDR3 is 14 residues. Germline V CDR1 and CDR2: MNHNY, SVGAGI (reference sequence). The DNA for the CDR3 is TGTGCCAGCGATAGCGGGAGGTACCAAGAGACCCAGTACTTC. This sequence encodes CASDSGRYQETQYF.

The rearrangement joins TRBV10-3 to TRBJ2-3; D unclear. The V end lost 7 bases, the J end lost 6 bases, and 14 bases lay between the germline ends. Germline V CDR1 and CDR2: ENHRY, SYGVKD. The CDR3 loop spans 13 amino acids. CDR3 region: CAINGDGRDTQYF. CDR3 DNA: TGTGCCATCAACGGAGACGGCCGCGATACGCAGTATTTT.